The following is a T cell receptor (beta chain) sequence with its context. Deep-level settings were used for running the assay. Splitting of each subset's genomic DNA was done evenly across several immunoSEQ plates. Source study methods: ImmunoSEQ only sent back junction sequences with no quality scores, so filtering was done differently. The repertoire was sequenced with immunoSEQ multiplex PCR; TCRdb's copy has only in-frame clones and lacks some. The V and J calls and clone size come from that table; D and trimming were worked out from the DNA. The table has some 2,500,000 clones, 90% to 95% seen once. This sample was taken from a study of shared clonotypes between healthy human individuals. Germline CDR1 and CDR2: KGHSH and LQKENI. The CDR3 has 16 residues. Trimming pared 3 bases from V and 0 bases from J, leaving 12 bases between.

The sequence was obtained from a man aged 18 to 29 in good health. Some clones in this sample may be carry-over from other donors' samples. The V call is TRBV18, the J call TRBJ2-1; TRBD2 is a possible D gene (6 bases). The source material was naive CD4+ T cells from PBMCs. Subset reported: CD45RA+ positively selected. The CDR3, as DNA: TGTGCCAGCTCACCGAGTAGCGGAAACTCCTACAATGAGCAGTTCTTC. This translates into CASSPSSGNSYNEQFF.